Presented here are 13 T cell receptor beta chains from one specimen sequenced in a study of response to subunit inactivated influenza vaccine. Each CDR3 protein gets one entry after TCRdb re-called the RT-PCR reads with MiXCR. The table includes 590,000 or so distinct CDR3 sequences, approximately 15% detected once. Sequenced here: PBMCs from blood, sampled 14 to 15 days before vaccination. All receptors derive from a man in his forties or fifties who received an inactivated influenza vaccine.

The chain has TRBV3-1 and TRBJ1-3, with D unresolved. The CDR3 covers 16 residues. Germline loops: CDR1 LGHDT, CDR2 YNNKEL (reference sequence). Deletions cut 3 bases from V and 0 bases from J, with 12 bases between. The chain's CDR3 is CASSQDGLISGNTIYF. The CDR3 nucleotides read TGTGCCAGCAGCCAGGACGGACTGATCTCTGGAAACACCATATATTTT.

This clonotype has just a few counts. The chain uses TRBV9 and TRBJ1-2; a possible D gene is TRBD1 (6 bases). With 5 bases removed from V and 5 bases from J, the gap between germline ends came to 13 bases. The CDR3 is 13 amino acids. The germline V gene encodes CDR1 SGDLS and CDR2 YYNGEE. CDR3 in amino acids: CASRGGGRYGYTF. CDR3 sequence (DNA): TGTGCCAGCAGAGGTGGGGGCCGGTATGGCTACACCTTC.

This clonotype was observed at least ten times. The chain employs TRBV12-3 or TRBV12-4 and TRBJ2-3; D is possibly TRBD1 (5 bases). The CDR3 has 13 amino acids. Trimming stripped 6 bases from V and 6 bases from J, with 13 bases between. Here the CDR3 reads CASSVGQTDTQYF. CDR3 nucleotides: TGTGCCAGCAGCGTAGGACAAACCGATACGCAGTATTTT.

This clonotype was observed many times. J is TRBJ1-5 and V is TRBV29-1; possibly TRBD1 for D (6 bases). Between the trimmed V and J ends, which lost 4 bases and 6 bases, there was a span of 13 bases. Germline lookup yields CDR1 SQVTM and CDR2 ANQGSEA. CDR3 size: 13 residues. The CDR3 coding sequence is TGCAGCGTTGGTGGGGGGCGCGGTCAGCCCCAGCATTTT. Residues: CSVGGGRGQPQHF.

This clonotype appeared many times. The chain is built from TRBV6-5 and TRBJ2-7; no definite D call. Germline V gene lookup returns CDR1 MNHEY and CDR2 SVGAGI. The CDR3 loop spans 11 amino acids. Between the trimmed V and J ends, which lost 2 bases and 7 bases, there was a span of 6 bases. The CDR3 nucleotides read TGTGCCAGCAGTTACGGGGTAGAGCAGTACTTC. This codes for CASSYGVEQYF.

Concerning this clonotype: Given a much more abundant clone one base away, this may be a read error. The CDR3 reads CASSPAGRGSTYEQYF. The CDR3 region has the DNA TGTGCCAGCAGTCCAGCGGGTAGGGGCAGCACCTACGAGCAGTACTTC. The chain employs TRBV12-3 or TRBV12-4 and TRBJ2-7; tentatively, D is TRBD2 (6 bases). This CDR3 is 16 amino acids long. V lost 5 bases, J lost 2 bases, and 19 bases lay in between.

This clonotype appeared a few times. V gene TRBV2 combines with J gene TRBJ2-5; 9 positions agree with TRBD1. Germline CDR1 reads SNHLY; CDR2 reads FYNNEI. V gave up 2 bases and J gave up 4 bases; unmatched junction bases: 5. The CDR3 runs 15 residues. As DNA, the CDR3 is TGTGCCAGCAGTGAATACAGGGGGCGTGGAGAGACCCAGTACTTC. It translates to CASSEYRGRGETQYF.

This clonotype was found a few times. This rearrangement joins TRBV29-1 to TRBJ2-1; 9 bases line up with TRBD2. The CDR3 totals 13 residues. The junction had 5 bases not matched to a gene; V was cut back by 4 bases and J by 7 bases. Germline CDR1 is SQVTM and CDR2 is ANQGSEA. The CDR3 sequence is CSVGGRARNEQFF. For the CDR3, the DNA is TGCAGCGTTGGCGGGAGGGCCCGGAATGAGCAGTTCTTC.

This chain connects TRBV7-8 to TRBJ2-1; TRBD2 matches 11 bases. Trimming cost V 1 base and J 2 bases; bases outside gene matches: 1. CDR1 SGHVS and CDR2 FQNEAQ come from the germline V gene. CDR3 length: 16 residues. CDR3 DNA: TGTGCCAGCAGCTTAGGACTAGCGGGACCCTACAATGAGCAGTTCTTC. Amino acid sequence: CASSLGLAGPYNEQFF.

This clonotype was counted many times. The rearrangement uses TRBV18 and TRBJ1-5; D unresolved. Deletions cut 4 bases from V and 5 bases from J, with 6 bases between. The CDR3 contains 12 residues. Per germline, CDR1 KGHSH and CDR2 LQKENI. DNA of the CDR3: TGTGCCAGCTCACTTGGACATCAGCCCCAGCATTTT. Protein product: CASSLGHQPQHF.

The chain couples TRBV24-1 to TRBJ1-1; 11 nucleotides line up with TRBD1. Unmatched junction bases numbered 4, after V lost 10 bases and J lost 4 bases. The CDR3 runs to 13 residues. Germline CDR1 KGHDR, CDR2 SFDVKD. In DNA form, the CDR3 reads TGTGCCACAAGAGGGACAGGGGGCACTGAAGCTTTCTTT. It is translated as CATRGTGGTEAFF.

The gene calls are TRBV6-6 and TRBJ1-5; 8 bases agree with TRBD1. Trimming took 6 bases from V and 6 from J; bases not matched to a gene: 4. Germline values: CDR1 MNHNY, CDR2 SVGAGI (reference sequence). The CDR3 is made up of 13 amino acids. The CDR3 sequence: CASSRQGSQPQHF. The CDR3 region has the DNA TGTGCCAGCAGCCGACAGGGGAGTCAGCCCCAGCATTTT.

The chain is built from TRBV6-1 and TRBJ2-7; TRBD2 agrees at 13 bases. The germline V gene encodes CDR1 MNHNS and CDR2 SASEGT. This CDR3 is 15 amino acids long. V shed 7 bases and J 3 bases; nucleotides not matched to a gene: 6. The CDR3 DNA is TGTGCCAGCATCCCTAGGACTAGCGGGGGCTACGAGCAGTACTTC. Translation gives CASIPRTSGGYEQYF.